The 15 T cell receptor beta chains below were found in one sample sequenced in a study of blood T cells in healthy people across ages. For the second PCR, which ran for about 7 to 11 cycles, a sample-barcoded 5' primer and a J-beta primer mix were used. TCRdb reanalysed the 5' RACE reads using MiXCR and keeps one entry per CDR3 protein. Among approximately 730,000 distinct CDR3 sequences listed, about 55% were seen once. The specimen sequenced was blood. All receptors derive from a man older than 75 in good health.

The chain has TRBV20-1 and TRBJ2-3; 10 bases fit TRBD2. The junction had 17 bases not matched to a gene; V was cut back by 6 bases and J by 14 bases. The CDR3 contains 14 residues. Germline V gives CDR1 DFQATT, CDR2 SNEGSKA (reference sequence). The CDR3 coding sequence is TGCAGTGCCCGAGAGGCTAGCGGGGGCAGATACGCGTATTTT. Its protein product is CSAREASGGRYAYF.

The chain recombines TRBV27 with TRBJ1-2; TRBD1 matches 7 bases. J gave up 3 bases and V 2 bases, and 6 bases lay outside the gene matches. The CDR3 is 15 residues long. Germline V lookup: CDR1 MNHEY, CDR2 SMNVEV (reference sequence). Here the CDR3 DNA reads TGTGCCAGCAGTTTAAGGCCAGGGGGAGACTATGGCTACACCTTC. It codes for CASSLRPGGDYGYTF.

The table lists this clonotype with many counts. CDR3 region: CASSPLAGGADEQFF. DNA for the CDR3: TGTGCCAGCAGTCCCTTAGCGGGAGGGGCGGATGAGCAGTTCTTC. The chain links TRBV27 to TRBJ2-1, with TRBD2 matching over 11 bases. The CDR3 runs to 15 residues. With V trimmed by 5 bases and J by 8 bases, 8 bases remained unmatched. CDR1 is MNHEY and CDR2 is SMNVEV in the germline V gene (reference sequence).

The J gene is TRBJ2-4, the V gene TRBV21-1; whether TRBD1, the table's D call, matches the DNA was not checked. TRBV21-1 corresponds to a pseudogene. The CDR3 is 13 residues long. CDR3 amino acids: CASSKRQKNIQYF. Written as DNA, the CDR3 is TGTGCCAGCAGCAAACGACAGAAAAACATTCAGTACTTC.

The chain joins TRBV3-1 to TRBJ2-5; 12 nucleotides align to TRBD2. The J call may be faulty, since TRBJ2-7 better matches the DNA end. Germline V CDR1 and CDR2: LGHDT, YNNKEL (reference sequence). The length of the CDR3 is 16 residues. CDR3 nucleotides: TGTGCCAGCAGCCAAATCGGGACTAGCGGGCCCTACGAGCAGTACTTC. It encodes CASSQIGTSGPYEQYF.

This clonotype was detected a few times. The chain employs TRBV10-3 and TRBJ2-7; 8 positions agree with TRBD2. Germline V gene lookup returns CDR1 ENHRY and CDR2 SYGVKD. J gave up 2 bases and V 0 bases, and 6 bases lay outside the gene matches. This CDR3 spans 16 amino acids. The CDR3 DNA reads as TGTGCCATCAGTGAGTCGGGGACTAGGGGAACCTACGAGCAGTACTTC. Its translation is CAISESGTRGTYEQYF.

The chain recombines TRBV27 with TRBJ2-7; D is undetermined. This CDR3 has 13 residues. Looked up from germline, CDR1 is MNHEY and CDR2 is SMNVEV (reference sequence). Trimming shortened V by 6 bases and J by 0 bases, and 9 bases separated the two germline ends. CDR3 sequence (DNA): TGTGCCAGCAGGCGCCCTAGCTCCTACGAGCAGTACTTC. Translation: CASRRPSSYEQYF.

A few counts support this clonotype. The chain combines TRBV29-1 with TRBJ2-7; the match to TRBD1 covers 8 bases. With V trimmed by 2 bases and J by 1 base, 4 bases remained unmatched. Germline V gene data show CDR1 as SQVTM and CDR2 as ANQGSEA. The CDR3 spans 14 residues. The CDR3 nucleotides are TGCAGCGTTGAATTCGGGACAGGTTCCTACGAGCAGTACTTC. This codes for CSVEFGTGSYEQYF.

This clonotype was detected a few times. This chain joins TRBV7-2 and TRBJ2-6; D gene unclear. Looked up from germline, CDR1 is SGHTA and CDR2 is FQGNSA. The ends were cut back, 6 bases at V and 0 bases at J, with 12 bases in the middle. CDR3 length: 16 amino acids. CDR3 nucleotide sequence: TGTGCCAGCAGTCACTTTTCACGCTCTGGGGCCAACGTCCTGACTTTC. This encodes CASSHFSRSGANVLTF.

The chain links TRBV13 to TRBJ2-1; 7 bases map to TRBD1. The germline gives CDR1 PRHDT, CDR2 FYEKMQ (reference sequence). This CDR3 spans 16 amino acids. After removal of 5 bases from V and 4 bases from J, the junction contained 11 bases not matched to a gene. The CDR3 region is CASSPPRQGSYNEQFF. The CDR3, as DNA: TGTGCCAGCAGCCCCCCCCGACAGGGCTCTTACAATGAGCAGTTCTTC. Combining the CDR3 with reference TRBV13 and TRBJ2-1 gives the whole variable domain AAGVIQSPRHLIKEKRETATLKCYPIPRHDTVYWYQQGPGQDPQFLISFYEKMQSDKGSIPDRFSAQQFSDYHSELNMSSLELGDSALYFCASSPPRQGSYNEQFFGPGTRLTVL.

The rearrangement links TRBV21-1 to TRBJ2-1; no check of the table's D call, TRBD2, against the DNA was made. TRBV21-1 is described as a pseudogene. The CDR3 spans 19 residues. Here the CDR3 reads CASSKNLGGREWFNNEQFF. Written as DNA, the CDR3 is TGTGCCAGCAGCAAAAATCTAGGTGGGCGGGAGTGGTTCAACAATGAGCAGTTCTTC.

The chain joins TRBV20-1 to TRBJ2-7; maybe TRBD2 (6 bases). The CDR3 consists of 13 residues. Deletions cut 6 bases from V and 3 bases from J, with 15 bases between. Germline CDR1 reads DFQATT; CDR2 reads SNEGSKA (reference sequence). CDR3 protein: CSASRTTRYEQYF. The CDR3 DNA sequence: TGCAGTGCCTCCCGGACTACTCGCTACGAGCAGTACTTC.

On this clonotype itself: The junction departs from the called germline gene at one end, perhaps through a read error. V is TRBV24-1 and J is TRBJ2-7; the D is unclear. CDR1 and CDR2 (germline): KGHDR, SFDVKD. The CDR3 sequence is 13 residues long. CDR3 nucleotides: TGTGTCACCAGTGTCAAAATGACCAGCGAGCAGTACTTC. This codes for CVTSVKMTSEQYF.

This clonotype was counted only a few times. This chain connects TRBV25-1 to TRBJ1-6; tentative D call: TRBD1 (5 bases). CDR1 is MGHDK and CDR2 is SYGVNS in the germline V gene. CDR3 size: 12 residues. V was shortened by 8 bases and J by 7 bases, with 9 bases between the two germline ends. The chain's CDR3 is CASRGGNSPLHF. The CDR3 DNA follows: TGTGCCAGCCGGGGGGGGAATTCACCCCTCCACTTT.

The chain couples TRBV20-1 to TRBJ2-1; D is unresolved. The V gene lost 3 bases and the J gene lost 4 bases, with 10 bases spanning the gap. The CDR3 totals 13 residues. Looked up from germline, CDR1 is DFQATT and CDR2 is SNEGSKA (reference sequence). The CDR3 DNA is TGCAGTGCTAGGTGGTCAGCGTACAATGAGCAGTTCTTC. Its protein is CSARWSAYNEQFF.